The TCR beta chain under discussion was sequenced for a study of blood T cell repertoires in COVID-19. Study-wide background: Acute and convalescent COVID-19 specimens originated in the United States, Italy and Spain. T cells, B-cell-depleted T cells, or PBMCs supplied cDNA or gDNA.

V was pared by 6 bases and J by 7 bases, with 8 bases of the junction left unmatched. This CDR3 comprises 14 residues. Germline V gene lookup returns CDR1 MRHNA and CDR2 SNTAGT. Original methodology: Amplification from reference gene primers served as the basis for estimated nucleated cell counts. Assay: immunoSEQ multiplex PCR; the TCRdb copy retains only in-frame clones and omits some. That table supplies the V and J calls and clone size; D and trimming were determined from the DNA. This sample yields approximately 330,000 clones, of which roughly 88% are seen a single time; 3.5% to 4.5% belongs to the top ten.

The sequenced sample consisted of peripheral blood. This chain links TRBV6-4 with TRBJ2-7; 11 positions match TRBD2. This receptor was identified in a woman aged 50 to 65 with active or convalescent COVID-19. CDR3 sequence reads: CASSVLAGAGEQYF. The CDR3 bases are TGTGCCAGCAGCGTACTAGCGGGAGCGGGAGAGCAGTACTTC.